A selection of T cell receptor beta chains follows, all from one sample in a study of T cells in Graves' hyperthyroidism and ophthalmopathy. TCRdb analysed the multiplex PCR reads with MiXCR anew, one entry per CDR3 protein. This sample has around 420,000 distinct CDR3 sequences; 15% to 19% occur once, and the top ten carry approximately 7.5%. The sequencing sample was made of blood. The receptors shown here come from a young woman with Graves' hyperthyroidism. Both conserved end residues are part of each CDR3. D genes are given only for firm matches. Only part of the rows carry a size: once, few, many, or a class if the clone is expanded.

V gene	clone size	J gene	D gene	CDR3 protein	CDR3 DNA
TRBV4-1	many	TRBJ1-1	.	CASSPPVGGEGNTEAFF	TGCGCCAGCAGCCCCCCCGTGGGAGGTGAAGGGAATACTGAAGCTTTCTTT
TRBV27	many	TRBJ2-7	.	CASSLKGGYYEQYF	TGTGCCAGCAGTTTAAAAGGAGGGTACTACGAGCAGTACTTC
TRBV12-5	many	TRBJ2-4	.	CASVPDGKNIQYF	TGTGCTAGTGTTCCGGACGGGAAAAACATTCAGTACTTC
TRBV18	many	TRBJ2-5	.	CASSITEETQYF	TGTGCCAGCTCTATCACCGAGGAGACCCAGTACTTC
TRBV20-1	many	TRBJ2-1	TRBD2	CSARDNSLSGGAPNEQFF	TGCAGTGCTAGAGATAATTCTCTCAGCGGGGGGGCCCCCAATGAGCAGTTCTTC
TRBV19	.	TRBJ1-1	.	CASSIPRINSEAFF	TGTGCCAGTAGTATCCCCCGAATAAACAGTGAAGCTTTCTTT
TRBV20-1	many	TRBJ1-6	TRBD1	CSVSGAGTGTYNSPLHF	TGCAGTGTTTCCGGGGCCGGGACAGGGACTTATAATTCACCCCTCCACTTT
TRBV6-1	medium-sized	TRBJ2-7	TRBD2	CASSASGSEQYF	TGTGCCAGCAGCGCTAGCGGGAGCGAGCAGTACTTC
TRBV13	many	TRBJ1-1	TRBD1	CASSWRDRVYTEAFF	TGTGCCAGCAGCTGGCGGGACAGGGTCTACACTGAAGCTTTCTTT
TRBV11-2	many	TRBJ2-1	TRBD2	CASSLVPSGRRGNEQFF	TGTGCCAGCAGCTTAGTTCCTAGCGGGAGGCGGGGAAATGAGCAGTTCTTC
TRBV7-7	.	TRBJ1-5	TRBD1	CASSNYRGRRGNQPQHF	TGTGCTAGCAGTAATTACAGGGGGCGCAGGGGCAATCAGCCCCAGCATTTT
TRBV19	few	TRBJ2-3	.	CASGRWGWSTDTQYF	TGTGCCAGTGGAAGGTGGGGGTGGAGCACAGATACGCAGTATTTT
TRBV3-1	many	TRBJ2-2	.	CASSPRSAGSGTGELFF	TGTGCCAGCAGCCCGCGATCCGCAGGGAGCGGAACCGGGGAGCTGTTTTTT
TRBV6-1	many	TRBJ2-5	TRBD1	CASSEFGDSQETQYF	TGTGCCAGCAGTGAATTTGGGGACAGCCAAGAGACCCAGTACTTC
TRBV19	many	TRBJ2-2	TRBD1	CASSMQGAQTGELFF	TGTGCCAGTAGTATGCAGGGGGCGCAAACCGGGGAGCTGTTTTTT
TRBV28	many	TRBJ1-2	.	CASSLAFGYTF	TGTGCCAGCAGTTTGGCTTTCGGCTACACCTTC
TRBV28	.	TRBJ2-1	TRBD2	CASTLAGGRLDEQFF	TGTGCCAGCACCTTAGCGGGGGGCCGTTTAGATGAGCAGTTCTTC
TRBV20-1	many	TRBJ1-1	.	CSARDSLAGPGLEAFF	TGCAGTGCTAGAGATTCGCTTGCGGGGCCAGGCCTTGAAGCTTTCTTT
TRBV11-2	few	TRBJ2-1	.	CASSLGPGIYNEQFF	TGTGCCAGCAGCTTAGGGCCGGGGATATACAATGAGCAGTTCTTC
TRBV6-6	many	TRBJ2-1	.	CASSYRARGPYNEQFF	TGTGCCAGCAGTTACCGAGCTAGGGGACCCTACAATGAGCAGTTCTTC
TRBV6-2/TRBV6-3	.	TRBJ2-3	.	CASTWEPGDTQYF	TGTGCCAGCACTTGGGAGCCGGGGGATACGCAGTATTTT
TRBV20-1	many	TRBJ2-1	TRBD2	CSARGLTSGEGNEQFF	TGCAGTGCTAGAGGCCTGACTAGCGGGGAAGGTAATGAGCAGTTCTTC
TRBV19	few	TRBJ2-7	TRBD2	CASSIANLAGDWGPYEQYF	TGTGCCAGTAGTATAGCTAACCTAGCGGGAGACTGGGGCCCCTACGAGCAGTACTTC
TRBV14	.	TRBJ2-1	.	CASSPWGRGDNEQFF	TGTGCCAGCAGCCCCTGGGGAAGAGGGGACAATGAGCAGTTCTTC
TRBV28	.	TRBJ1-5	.	CASSSISNQPQHF	TGTGCCAGCAGTTCGATTAGCAATCAGCCCCAGCATTTT
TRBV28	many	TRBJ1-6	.	CASIRDLNSPLHF	TGTGCCAGCATAAGGGATTTGAATTCACCCCTCCACTTT
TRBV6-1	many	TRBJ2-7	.	CASRPGTHKTYEQYF	TGTGCCAGCAGGCCCGGGACACACAAGACCTACGAGCAGTACTTC
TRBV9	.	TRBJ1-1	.	CASSVEGSNTEALF	TGTGCCAGCAGCGTAGAGGGATCGAACACTGAAGCCCTCTTT
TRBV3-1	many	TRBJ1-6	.	CASSQVRWSPLHF	TGTGCCAGCAGCCAAGTAAGGTGGTCACCCCTCCACTTT
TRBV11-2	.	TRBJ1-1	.	CASSLGDLGFISEAFF	TGTGCCAGCAGCTTAGGGGACTTGGGCTTTATTTCTGAAGCTTTCTTT
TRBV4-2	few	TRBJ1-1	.	CASSQRGSWDTEAFF	TGTGCCAGCAGCCAGAGGGGTTCATGGGACACTGAAGCTTTCTTT
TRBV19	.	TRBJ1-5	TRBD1	CASSTTGVGEPQHF	TGTGCCAGTAGTACTACAGGGGTCGGGGAGCCCCAGCATTTT
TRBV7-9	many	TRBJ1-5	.	CASSLGTKSQPQHF	TGTGCCAGCAGCTTGGGGACTAAGTCGCAGCCCCAGCATTTT
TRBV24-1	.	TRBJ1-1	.	CATSDLGESETFF	TGTGCCACCAGTGACCTGGGGGAGTCTGAAACTTTCTTT
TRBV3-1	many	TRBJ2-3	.	CASSEGSDTDTQYF	TGTGCCAGCAGTGAAGGGAGTGACACAGATACGCAGTATTTT
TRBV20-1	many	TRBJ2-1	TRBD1	CSALDRDRGIGEQFF	TGCAGTGCTCTCGATCGGGACAGGGGCATCGGTGAGCAGTTCTTC
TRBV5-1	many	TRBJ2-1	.	CASSLEGGPYNEQFF	TGCGCCAGCAGCTTGGAGGGGGGCCCTTACAATGAGCAGTTCTTC
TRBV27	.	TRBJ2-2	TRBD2	CASSFSGSGELFF	TGTGCCAGCAGTTTTAGCGGGAGCGGGGAGCTGTTTTTT
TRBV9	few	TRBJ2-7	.	CASSAYWGSYEQYF	TGTGCCAGCAGCGCCTACTGGGGTAGCTACGAGCAGTACTTC
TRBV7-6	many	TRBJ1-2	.	CASSPVQGDTGYTF	TGTGCCAGCAGCCCCGTCCAGGGTGACACTGGCTACACCTTC
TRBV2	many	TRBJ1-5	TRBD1	CASRPGTGGQPQHF	TGTGCCAGCAGACCCGGGACAGGGGGTCAGCCCCAGCATTTT
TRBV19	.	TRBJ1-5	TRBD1	CASSRDRRNQPQHF	TGTGCCAGTAGCCGGGACAGGAGGAATCAGCCCCAGCATTTT
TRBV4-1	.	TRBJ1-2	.	CASSYGGGQWGYGYTF	TGCGCCAGCAGCTACGGCGGGGGACAATGGGGCTATGGCTACACCTTC
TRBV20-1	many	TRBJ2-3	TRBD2	CSASSAGGSDTQYF	TGCAGTGCTAGTTCTGCGGGGGGCTCAGATACGCAGTATTTT
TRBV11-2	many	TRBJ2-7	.	CASSPPTFSYEQYF	TGTGCCAGCAGCCCCCCGACATTCTCCTACGAGCAGTACTTC
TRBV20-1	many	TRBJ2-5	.	CSASTRGNLLGETQYF	TGCAGTGCTAGTACGAGGGGTAACCTGTTAGGGGAGACCCAGTACTTC
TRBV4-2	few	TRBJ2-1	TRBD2	CASSQDLLAGGPNEQFF	TGTGCCAGCAGCCAAGACCTACTAGCGGGAGGGCCCAATGAGCAGTTCTTC
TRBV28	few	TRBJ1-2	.	CASSRRGRSGYTF	TGTGCCAGCAGTCGACGGGGGAGGTCGGGCTACACCTTC
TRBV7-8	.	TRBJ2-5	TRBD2	CASSQSGGRPSYF	TGTGCCAGCAGCCAGAGCGGGGGCCGTCCTTCTTACTTC
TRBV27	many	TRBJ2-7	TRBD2	CASSLYLAGVREQYF	TGTGCCAGCAGTTTATACCTAGCGGGAGTACGGGAGCAGTACTTC
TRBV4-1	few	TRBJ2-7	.	CASSQARGRDEQYF	TGCGCCAGCAGCCAAGCCCGAGGCCGGGACGAGCAGTACTTC
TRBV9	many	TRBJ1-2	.	CASSGSGNVDGYTF	TGTGCCAGCAGCGGGTCGGGTAATGTAGATGGCTACACCTTC